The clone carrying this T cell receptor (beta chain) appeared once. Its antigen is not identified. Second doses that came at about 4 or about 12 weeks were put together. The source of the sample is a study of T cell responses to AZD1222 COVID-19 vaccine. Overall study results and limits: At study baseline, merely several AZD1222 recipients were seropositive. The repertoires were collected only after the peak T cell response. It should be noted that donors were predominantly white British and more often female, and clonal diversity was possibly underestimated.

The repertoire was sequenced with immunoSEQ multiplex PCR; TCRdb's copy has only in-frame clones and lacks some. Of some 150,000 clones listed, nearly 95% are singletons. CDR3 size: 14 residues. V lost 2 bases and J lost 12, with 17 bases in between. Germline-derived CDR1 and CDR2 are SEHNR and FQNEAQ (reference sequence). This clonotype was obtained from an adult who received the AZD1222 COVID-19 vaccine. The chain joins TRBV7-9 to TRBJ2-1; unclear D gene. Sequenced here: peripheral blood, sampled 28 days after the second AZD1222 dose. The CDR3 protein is CASSLNSSPLAQFF. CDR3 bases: TGTGCCAGCAGCTTAAATAGTAGCCCACTCGCGCAGTTCTTC.